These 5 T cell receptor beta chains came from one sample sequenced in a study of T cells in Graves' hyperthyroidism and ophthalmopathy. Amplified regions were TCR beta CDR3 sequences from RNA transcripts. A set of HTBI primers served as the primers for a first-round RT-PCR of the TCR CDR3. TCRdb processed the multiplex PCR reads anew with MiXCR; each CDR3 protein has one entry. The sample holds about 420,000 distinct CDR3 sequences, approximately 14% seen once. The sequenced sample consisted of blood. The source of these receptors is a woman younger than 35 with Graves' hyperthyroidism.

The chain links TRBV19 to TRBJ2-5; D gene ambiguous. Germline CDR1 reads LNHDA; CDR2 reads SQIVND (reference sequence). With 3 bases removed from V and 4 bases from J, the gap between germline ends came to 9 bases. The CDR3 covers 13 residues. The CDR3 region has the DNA TGTGCCAGTAGTATTGTGTATCGAGAGACCCAGTACTTC. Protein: CASSIVYRETQYF.

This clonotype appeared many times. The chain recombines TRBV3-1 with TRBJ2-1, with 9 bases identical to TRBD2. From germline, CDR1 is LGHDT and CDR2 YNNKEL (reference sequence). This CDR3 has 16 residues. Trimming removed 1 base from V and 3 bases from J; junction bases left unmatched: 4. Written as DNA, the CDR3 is TGTGCCAGCAGCCAAGCAGGACTAGCGAGCTACAATGAGCAGTTCTTC. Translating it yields CASSQAGLASYNEQFF.

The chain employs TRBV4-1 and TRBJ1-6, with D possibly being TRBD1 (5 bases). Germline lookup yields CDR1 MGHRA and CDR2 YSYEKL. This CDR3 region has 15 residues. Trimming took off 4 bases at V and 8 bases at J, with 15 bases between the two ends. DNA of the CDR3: TGCGCCAGCAGCCTCAGCAGGGTTGAGCATTCACCCCTCCACTTT. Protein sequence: CASSLSRVEHSPLHF.

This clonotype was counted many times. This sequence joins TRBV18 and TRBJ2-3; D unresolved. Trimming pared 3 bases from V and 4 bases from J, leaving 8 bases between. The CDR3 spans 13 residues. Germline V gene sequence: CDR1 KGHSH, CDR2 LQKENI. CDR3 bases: TGTGCCAGCTCACCGGGCGTCCCAGATACGCAGTATTTT. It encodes CASSPGVPDTQYF.

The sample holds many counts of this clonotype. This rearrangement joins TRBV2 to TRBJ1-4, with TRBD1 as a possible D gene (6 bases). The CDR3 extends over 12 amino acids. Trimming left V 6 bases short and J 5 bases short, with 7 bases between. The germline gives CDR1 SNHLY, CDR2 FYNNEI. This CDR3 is CASRDSNEKLFF. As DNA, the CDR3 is TGTGCCAGCAGGGACAGCAATGAAAAACTGTTTTTT.